This entry describes one T cell receptor (beta chain). The antigen remains unidentified. The sample is drawn from a study of cytomegalovirus exposure and HLA in healthy donors. Whole-study results and caveats: There were some public TCRs occurring in many donors, but most TCR sequences were rare.

PCR primers comprised 60 Vbeta and 13 Jbeta primers. Sequencing was performed with immunoSEQ multiplex PCR; in TCRdb, only in-frame clones are kept and a portion is missing. This sample contains roughly 110,000 clones. Participants comprised healthy donors of bone marrow. Though probably carrying unrecorded immune exposures, donors were nominally healthy at sampling. CDR1 ENHRY and CDR2 SYGVKD come from the germline V gene. Between the trimmed V and J ends, which lost 2 bases and 0 bases, there was a span of 12 bases. The CDR3 runs 16 residues. Sequencing was carried out using PBMCs. The chain joins TRBV10-3 to TRBJ2-3, with D uncertain. This clonotype originated in a man aged 40-49 years in good health and CMV-seropositive. CDR3 in DNA: TGTGCCATCAGTGAGGATGGATGGAGTAGCACAGATACGCAGTATTTT. As protein: CAISEDGWSSTDTQYF.